Reported below is one TCR beta chain. Losses at the gene ends were 5 bases for V and 5 bases for J; bases not matched to a gene: 27. Germline-derived CDR1 and CDR2 are MNHEY and SMNVEV (reference sequence). CDR3 length equals 21 residues. The sample is drawn from a study of blood T cell repertoires in COVID-19. Study-wide background: Acute and convalescent COVID-19 specimens originated in the United States, Italy and Spain. The analysed material was cDNA or gDNA that came from T cells, B-cell-depleted T cells, or PBMCs.

As handled by the study authors: Cell counts per sample came from amplifying reference gene primers. The protocol was immunoSEQ multiplex PCR, while the TCRdb copy is restricted to in-frame clones and leaves out a portion. V and J calls and clone size follow that table, whereas D and trimming were derived from the DNA. The data show a few hundred thousand clones, around nine tenths seen once. The receptor was isolated from a man aged 40-50 years who had recovered from COVID-19. The rearrangement joins TRBV27 to TRBJ1-1, with 9 bases matching TRBD1. Sequencing was done on a sample of peripheral blood. The CDR3 loop is CASSLGRGQGFRPVGDTEAFF. The DNA for the CDR3 is TGTGCCAGCAGTCTAGGTCGGGGACAGGGATTCCGCCCAGTCGGAGATACTGAAGCTTTCTTT.